The rows below give T cell receptor beta chains drawn from one sample of a study of shared clonotypes between healthy human individuals. Clones were sequenced by immunoSEQ multiplex PCR, and TCRdb holds only the in-frame ones, with some missing. The top ten hold around 1% of the sample, which has roughly 2,000,000 clones, about 95% seen once. The sample comprised naive CD8+ T cells sorted from blood. These receptor sequences come from a man in his late teens or twenties in good health. Both conserved end residues are part of each CDR3. Each record gives: V gene, J gene, D gene, clone size, CDR3 protein, CDR3 DNA. D genes are given only for firm matches. A row's size may be missing; if present it is once, few, many or a size class.

>TRBV10-1|TRBJ2-5|-|-
CASSQTGSQETQYF
TGCGCCAGCAGTCAAACAGGGAGCCAAGAGACCCAGTACTTC
>TRBV29-1|TRBJ2-5|-|-
CSVEDPDRPQETQYF
TGCAGCGTTGAAGACCCCGACAGGCCCCAAGAGACCCAGTACTTC
>TRBV4-3|TRBJ2-1|TRBD2|-
CASSPDGTSYNEQFF
TGCGCCAGCAGCCCTGATGGGACTAGCTACAATGAGCAGTTCTTC
>TRBV5-1|TRBJ1-4|-|few
CASSSEGNIHEKLFF
TGCGCCAGCAGCTCTGAGGGGAATATCCATGAAAAACTGTTTTTT
>TRBV6-6|TRBJ1-5|-|-
CASSLLGQSNQPQHF
TGTGCCAGCAGTCTACTTGGACAGAGCAATCAGCCCCAGCATTTT
>TRBV10-3|TRBJ1-2|-|-
CAISESAGKGDYGYTF
TGTGCCATCAGTGAGTCGGCCGGGAAGGGTGACTATGGCTACACCTTC
>TRBV6-5|TRBJ1-2|-|-
CASSSSNYGYTF
TGTGCCAGCAGTTCTAGTAACTATGGCTACACCTTC
>TRBV5-6|TRBJ2-1|-|-
CASSSMGSSGPYNEQFF
TGTGCCAGCAGCTCCATGGGGTCCTCCGGCCCCTACAATGAGCAGTTCTTC
>TRBV4-2|TRBJ1-2|-|-
CASSQALPAANYGYTF
TGTGCCAGCAGCCAAGCCCTCCCGGCAGCTAACTATGGCTACACCTTC
>TRBV4-3|TRBJ2-1|TRBD2|-
CASSQEGGVTSGLYNEQFF
TGCGCCAGCAGCCAAGAAGGAGGAGTTACTAGCGGGCTCTACAATGAGCAGTTCTTC
>TRBV27|TRBJ2-1|TRBD2|-
CASSLGGPSSYNEQFF
TGTGCCAGCAGTTTGGGAGGGCCGAGCTCCTACAATGAGCAGTTCTTC
>TRBV29-1|TRBJ2-1|-|few
CSVVYNEQFF
TGCAGCGTTGTGTACAATGAGCAGTTCTTC
>TRBV28|TRBJ2-7|-|-
CASSPTTYEQYF
TGTGCCAGCAGTCCGACTACCTACGAGCAGTACTTC
>TRBV5-6|TRBJ2-1|-|-
CASSPEGDLLSPGNEQFF
TGTGCCAGCAGCCCGGAAGGGGACTTATTGTCTCCTGGCAATGAGCAGTTCTTC
>TRBV5-6|TRBJ1-2|TRBD1|-
CASSWDRGYGYTF
TGTGCCAGCAGCTGGGACAGGGGTTATGGCTACACCTTC
>TRBV6-1|TRBJ2-7|-|-
CASSERNYEQYF
TGTGCCAGCAGTGAACGCAACTACGAGCAGTACTTC
>TRBV29-1|TRBJ2-5|TRBD1|-
CSGDRGETQYF
TGCAGCGGTGACAGGGGGGAGACCCAGTACTTC
>TRBV15|TRBJ2-2|-|-
CATSRAAGELFF
TGTGCCACCAGCAGAGCGGCCGGGGAGCTGTTTTTT
>TRBV7-9|TRBJ2-7|TRBD1|once
CASSPTGGKGEQYF
TGTGCCAGCAGCCCTACAGGGGGCAAAGGCGAGCAGTACTTC
>TRBV5-6|TRBJ2-3|-|-
CASRPGLSRTDTQYF
TGTGCCAGCAGGCCCGGACTGTCCCGCACAGATACGCAGTATTTT
>TRBV2|TRBJ2-6|-|-
CASSETHPYSGANVLTF
TGTGCCAGCAGTGAAACTCATCCCTACTCTGGGGCCAACGTCCTGACTTTC
>TRBV28|TRBJ1-6|-|-
CASSLLGSNVPPLHF
TGTGCCAGCAGTTTATTGGGCTCTAACGTTCCACCCCTCCACTTT
>TRBV27|TRBJ1-1|-|once
CASSILAENTEAFF
TGTGCCAGCAGCATTCTGGCGGAGAACACTGAAGCTTTCTTT
>TRBV6-7|TRBJ1-5|-|-
CASSYSAANQPQHF
TGTGCCAGCAGTTACTCGGCAGCGAATCAGCCCCAGCATTTT
>TRBV9|TRBJ2-3|TRBD2|-
CASSVVAGADTQYF
TGTGCCAGCAGCGTAGTGGCGGGAGCAGATACGCAGTATTTT
>TRBV27|TRBJ1-1|-|-
CASSSGGVSSEAFF
TGTGCCAGCAGTTCAGGAGGGGTGAGTTCTGAAGCTTTCTTT
>TRBV19|TRBJ2-3|TRBD2|-
CASSISQGGRGADTQYF
TGTGCCAGTAGTATATCACAGGGCGGGAGGGGCGCAGATACGCAGTATTTT
>TRBV7-8|TRBJ2-1|-|-
CASNTRPESSYNEQFF
TGTGCCAGCAACACCCGGCCGGAGAGCTCCTACAATGAGCAGTTCTTC
>TRBV11-2|TRBJ1-2|-|-
CASSSHGGANYGYTF
TGTGCCAGCAGCTCCCATGGGGGTGCGAACTATGGCTACACCTTC
>TRBV27|TRBJ2-7|-|-
CASRRDGSYEQYF
TGTGCCAGCAGACGGGACGGTTCCTACGAGCAGTACTTC
>TRBV7-9|TRBJ2-1|-|-
CASSLEQVNEQFF
TGTGCCAGCAGCTTAGAACAGGTCAATGAGCAGTTCTTC
>TRBV18|TRBJ2-5|TRBD1|-
CASSPSPGQQETQYF
TGTGCCAGCTCACCTTCACCGGGACAGCAAGAGACCCAGTACTTC
>TRBV27|TRBJ2-1|TRBD2|-
CASSRDYLYNEQFF
TGTGCCAGCAGCCGGGACTACCTTTACAATGAGCAGTTCTTC
>TRBV15|TRBJ2-7|-|once
CATARRGLSEQYF
TGTGCCACCGCCCGACGGGGGTTAAGCGAGCAGTACTTC
>TRBV27|TRBJ2-3|-|-
CASSPPWRGRVADTQYF
TGTGCCAGCAGTCCCCCGTGGCGGGGAAGGGTCGCAGATACGCAGTATTTT
>TRBV10-3|TRBJ2-7|-|once
CAIRGAGTYEQYF
TGTGCCATCAGGGGGGCAGGGACCTACGAGCAGTACTTC
>TRBV27|TRBJ1-5|-|once
CASSLYYTGYSNQPQHF
TGTGCCAGCAGTTTGTATTATACAGGGTATAGCAATCAGCCCCAGCATTTT
>TRBV11-2|TRBJ2-4|-|-
CASSSWETNIQYF
TGTGCCAGCAGCTCGTGGGAAACCAACATTCAGTACTTC
>TRBV10-1|TRBJ2-7|TRBD1|-
CASSGTDSYEQYF
TGCGCCAGCAGCGGGACAGATTCCTACGAGCAGTACTTC
>TRBV12-5|TRBJ2-7|TRBD1|-
CASDSPEDRTYEQYF
TGTGCTAGTGACTCTCCCGAGGACAGGACCTACGAGCAGTACTTC
>TRBV6-5|TRBJ2-1|TRBD1|-
CASSYPRDRGGNEQFF
TGTGCCAGCAGTTACCCGAGGGACAGGGGAGGCAATGAGCAGTTCTTC
>TRBV7-8|TRBJ1-5|-|once
CASSPQLYRVEGNQPQHF
TGTGCCAGCAGCCCTCAGCTCTACAGGGTTGAAGGCAATCAGCCCCAGCATTTT
>TRBV7-9|TRBJ2-1|-|-
CASSLQWAAYNEQFF
TGTGCCAGCAGCTTACAGTGGGCTGCCTACAATGAGCAGTTCTTC
>TRBV6-5|TRBJ2-1|-|-
CASSYSAEYNEQFF
TGTGCCAGCAGTTACTCCGCGGAATACAATGAGCAGTTCTTC
>TRBV27|TRBJ2-7|TRBD1|-
CASSLAGQGKYEQYF
TGTGCCAGCAGTTTAGCCGGACAGGGGAAGTACGAGCAGTACTTC
>TRBV7-9|TRBJ1-1|TRBD1|-
CASSYPTGTNTEAFF
TGTGCCAGCAGTTATCCGACAGGGACGAACACTGAAGCTTTCTTT
>TRBV30|TRBJ2-1|TRBD1|-
CAWSGGEGQGAYNEQFF
TGTGCCTGGAGTGGGGGAGAAGGACAGGGGGCTTACAATGAGCAGTTCTTC
>TRBV11-2|TRBJ2-7|-|-
CASSWGEYEQYF
TGTGCCAGCAGCTGGGGGGAGTACGAGCAGTACTTC
>TRBV6-5|TRBJ2-1|-|-
CASSYSMKRDEQFF
TGTGCCAGCAGTTACTCGATGAAACGGGATGAGCAGTTCTTC
>TRBV7-8|TRBJ2-7|-|-
CASSLELSYEQYF
TGTGCCAGCAGCTTAGAGCTTAGCTACGAGCAGTACTTC
>TRBV2|TRBJ2-3|TRBD1|-
CASSVGQGADTQYF
TGTGCCAGCAGTGTGGGACAGGGGGCAGATACGCAGTATTTT
>TRBV7-9|TRBJ2-5|TRBD1|-
CASSLPGTGIGETQYF
TGTGCCAGCAGCTTGCCCGGGACAGGGATAGGCGAGACCCAGTACTTC
>TRBV6-6|TRBJ2-1|-|-
CASSLMGNEQFF
TGTGCCAGCAGTTTGATGGGCAATGAGCAGTTCTTC